This TCR beta chain was recorded in a study of Graves' ophthalmopathy and Graves' hyperthyroidism. Study outcomes and limitations: Built on 13 signatures, a model told ophthalmopathy apart from stable hyperthyroidism with about 90% sensitivity and 80% to 82% specificity.

As to this clonotype: The antigen is not known. A read error may account for a junction end that differs from germline.

Hyperthyroidism cases were recent diagnoses of under 2 months' duration in people aged 18 to 65. A diagnosis was made from clinical symptoms together with serum thyroxine, TRAb, thyroid ultrasound and orbital computed tomography. For repertoire sequencing, the TCR beta CDR3 regions were amplified from RNA transcripts. After a first-round RT-PCR with HTBI primers, a second-round multiplex PCR was run. MiXCR was run by TCRdb on the multiplex PCR reads, yielding one entry per CDR3 protein. The sample lists a few hundred thousand distinct CDR3 sequences; under 45% were seen once. Germline V CDR1 and CDR2: WSHSY, SAAADI. The CDR3 is 13 amino acids.

The TCR comes from an adult man with Graves' hyperthyroidism. The V call is TRBV10-2, the J call TRBJ1-1; TRBD1 is a possible D gene (5 bases). The specimen was peripheral blood or thyroid tissue (not recorded which). As DNA, the CDR3 is TGCGCCAGCAGTTCAGGGAAGAGCACTGAAGCCTTCTTT. Translation: CASSSGKSTEAFF.